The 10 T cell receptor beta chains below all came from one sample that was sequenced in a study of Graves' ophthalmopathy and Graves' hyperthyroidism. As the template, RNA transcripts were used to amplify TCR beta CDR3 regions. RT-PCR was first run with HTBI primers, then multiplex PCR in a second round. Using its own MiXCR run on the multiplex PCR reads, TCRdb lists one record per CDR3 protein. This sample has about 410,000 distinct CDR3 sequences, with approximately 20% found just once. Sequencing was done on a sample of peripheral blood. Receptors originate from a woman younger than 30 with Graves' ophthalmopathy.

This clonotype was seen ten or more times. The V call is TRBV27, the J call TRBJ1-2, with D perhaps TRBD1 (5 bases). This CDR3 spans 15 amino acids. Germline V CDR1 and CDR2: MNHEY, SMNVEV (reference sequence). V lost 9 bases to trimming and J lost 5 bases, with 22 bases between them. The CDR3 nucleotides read TGTGCCAGTCGATCGATTGGGGCAGGGAGATATGGCTACACCTTC. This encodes CASRSIGAGRYGYTF.

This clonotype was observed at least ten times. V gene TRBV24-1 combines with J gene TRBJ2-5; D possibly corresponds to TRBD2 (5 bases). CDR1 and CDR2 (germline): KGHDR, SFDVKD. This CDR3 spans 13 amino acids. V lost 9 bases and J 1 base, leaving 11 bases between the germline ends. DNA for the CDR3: TGTGCCACCCGAGGGAGCCTCCAAGAGACCCAGTACTTC. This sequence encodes CATRGSLQETQYF.

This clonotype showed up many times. The CDR3 protein is CASSLTASAAGNTEAFF. The CDR3, as DNA: TGTGCCAGCAGTTTAACAGCCTCAGCCGCAGGGAACACTGAAGCTTTCTTT. V is TRBV28 and J is TRBJ1-1; D is uncertain. The CDR3 length is 17 residues. The germline CDR1 and CDR2 sequences are MDHEN and SYDVKM. V was clipped by 2 bases and J by 1 base, with 17 bases between them.

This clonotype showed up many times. The CDR3, as DNA: TGTGCCAGCAGTTACGGGGGGAGCACTGAAGCTTTCTTT. Translated, it gives CASSYGGSTEAFF. This rearrangement joins TRBV6-2 or TRBV6-3 to TRBJ1-1; tentatively, D is TRBD1 (5 bases). The germline gives CDR1 MNHEY, CDR2 SVGEGT. CDR3 length equals 13 residues. The V end was cut by 2 bases, the J end by 4 bases, with 8 bases between.

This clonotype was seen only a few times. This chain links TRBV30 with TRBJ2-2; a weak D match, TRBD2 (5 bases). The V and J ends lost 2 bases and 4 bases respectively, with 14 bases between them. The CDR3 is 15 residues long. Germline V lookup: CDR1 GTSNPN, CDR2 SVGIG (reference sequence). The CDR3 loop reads CAWSPSGLSTGELFF. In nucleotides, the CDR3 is TGTGCCTGGAGTCCTTCCGGACTGAGCACCGGGGAGCTGTTTTTT.

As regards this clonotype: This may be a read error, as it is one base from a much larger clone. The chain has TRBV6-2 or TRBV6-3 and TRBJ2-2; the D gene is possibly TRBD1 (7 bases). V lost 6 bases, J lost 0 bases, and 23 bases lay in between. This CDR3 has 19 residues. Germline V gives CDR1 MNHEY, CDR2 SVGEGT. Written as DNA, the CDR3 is TGTGCCAGCAGAACGCGGGACAGAGTCTTAACCTCGAACACCGGGGAGCTGTTTTTT. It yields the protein CASRTRDRVLTSNTGELFF.

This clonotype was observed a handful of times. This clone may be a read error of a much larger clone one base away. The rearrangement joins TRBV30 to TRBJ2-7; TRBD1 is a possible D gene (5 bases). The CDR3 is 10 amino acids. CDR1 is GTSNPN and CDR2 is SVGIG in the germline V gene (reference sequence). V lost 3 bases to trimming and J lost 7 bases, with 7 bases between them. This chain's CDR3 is CAWSRQEQYF. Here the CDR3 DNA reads TGTGCCTGGAGCCGACAGGAGCAGTACTTC.

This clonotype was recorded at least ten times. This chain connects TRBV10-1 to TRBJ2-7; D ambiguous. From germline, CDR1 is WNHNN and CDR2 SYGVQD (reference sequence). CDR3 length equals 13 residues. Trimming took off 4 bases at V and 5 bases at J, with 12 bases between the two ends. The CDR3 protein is CASSGSGFNEQYF. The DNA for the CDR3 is TGCGCCAGCAGTGGGTCAGGTTTTAACGAGCAGTACTTC.

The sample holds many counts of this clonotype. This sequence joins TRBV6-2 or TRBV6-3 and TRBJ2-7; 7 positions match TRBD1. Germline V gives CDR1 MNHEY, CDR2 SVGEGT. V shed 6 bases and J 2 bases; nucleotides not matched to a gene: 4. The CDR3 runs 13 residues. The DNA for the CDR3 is TGTGCCAGCAGAACGACAGGGACCTACGAGCAGTACTTC. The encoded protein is CASRTTGTYEQYF.

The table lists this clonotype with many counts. CDR3 in amino acids: CAWSLWPQETQYF. The CDR3, as DNA: TGTGCCTGGAGTTTGTGGCCGCAAGAGACCCAGTACTTC. V gene TRBV30 combines with J gene TRBJ2-5; no definite D call. There are 13 residues in the CDR3. The germline V gene has CDR1 GTSNPN and CDR2 SVGIG (reference sequence). V was trimmed by 2 bases and J by 2 bases, leaving 9 bases between them. The whole variable domain, remainder taken from reference TRBV30 and TRBJ2-5, is SQTIHQWPATLVQPVGSPLSLECTVEGTSNPNLYWYRQAAGRGLQLLFYSVGIGQISSEVPQNLSASRPQDRQFILSSKKLLLSDSGFYLCAWSLWPQETQYFGPGTRLLVL.